These T cell receptor beta chains were read from a single sample in a study of cytomegalovirus exposure and HLA in healthy donors. TCRdb keeps only in-frame clones here, not all; method: immunoSEQ multiplex PCR. In the table there are about 240,000 clones, 70% to 90% of which are singletons. Sequenced material: PBMCs. The receptors were sampled from a woman under 40 in good health and CMV-seropositive. Both conserved end residues are part of each CDR3. The D gene is left open where the match is weak. Rows may omit the clone size; those that give it use once, few, many or a size class.

D gene | clone size | J gene | V gene | CDR3 length | CDR3 DNA | CDR3 protein
TRBD2 | NA | TRBJ2-7 | TRBV5-6 | 15 | TGTGCCAGCAGCTTGGAGACGGGAGGGCCGTACGAGCAGTACTTC | CASSLETGGPYEQYF
TRBD2 | NA | TRBJ2-5 | TRBV6-5 | 15 | TGTGCCAGCAGCTCCACCCTAGCGGTCCAAGAGACCCAGTACTTC | CASSSTLAVQETQYF
NA | NA | TRBJ1-1 | TRBV19 | 15 | TGTGCCAGTACCCCCGAGCGAGGGAGGGACGCTGAAGCTTTCTTT | CASTPERGRDAEAFF
TRBD1 | NA | TRBJ2-7 | TRBV7-8 | 15 | TGTGCCAGCAGCTTAACCCGCAGGGGGACCTACGAGCAGTACTTC | CASSLTRRGTYEQYF
NA | NA | TRBJ2-7 | TRBV19 | 14 | TGTGCCAGTAGTAAGCCCGGTCCCGTCTACGAGCAGTACTTC | CASSKPGPVYEQYF
TRBD1 | NA | TRBJ1-1 | TRBV6-5 | 13 | TGTGCCAGCAGTTGGACAGGGAACACTGAAGCTTTCTTT | CASSWTGNTEAFF
NA | few | TRBJ1-1 | TRBV6-5 | 12 | TGTGCCAGCGGTGAGATGAACACTGAAGCTTTCTTT | CASGEMNTEAFF
NA | NA | TRBJ2-1 | TRBV7-9 | 14 | TGTGCCAGCAGCCCTCCCCGGGACTGGAATGAGCAGTTCTTC | CASSPPRDWNEQFF
NA | NA | TRBJ2-3 | TRBV6-5 | 14 | TGTGCCAGCAGTTATCTTGTCTCCACAGATACGCAGTATTTT | CASSYLVSTDTQYF
NA | few | TRBJ1-1 | TRBV5-4 | 12 | TGTGCCACCGGGGGGGTGAACACTGAAGCTTTCTTT | CATGGVNTEAFF
TRBD2 | NA | TRBJ2-1 | TRBV4-1 | 19 | TGCGCCAGCAGCCCCTCCGGACTAGCGGGAATATGGTCCTACAATGAGCAGTTCTTC | CASSPSGLAGIWSYNEQFF